This T cell receptor (beta chain) was found in a study of blood T cell repertoires in COVID-19. Study details: Both acute and convalescent COVID-19 samples were obtained from the United States, Italy and Spain. Sources were T cells, B-cell-depleted T cells, or PBMCs; the material itself was cDNA or gDNA.

Patients at the Seattle site were enrolled during active infection and followed longitudinally. This clone was picked up one time. Original data processing: Cell counts per sample came from amplifying reference gene primers. The table came from immunoSEQ multiplex PCR; TCRdb's copy has only in-frame clones and leaves some out. The V and J calls and the clone size are those of that table, but D and trimming were determined from the DNA. The sample comprises roughly 53,000 clones, around 86% of which are singletons, and approximately 2.1% rests with the top ten. Looked up from germline, CDR1 is MDHEN and CDR2 is SYDVKM. The CDR3 totals 12 residues. The germline V and J ends were trimmed by 4 bases and 5 bases, with 8 bases remaining between them.

Sequencing was performed on peripheral blood. V and J are TRBV28 and TRBJ1-2; D is ambiguous. This TCR was recovered from a woman aged 80 or older with COVID-19, enrolled during active disease. CDR3 DNA sequence: TGTGCCAGCAGTTGGACTGATTATGGCTACACCTTC. This gives the protein CASSWTDYGYTF.